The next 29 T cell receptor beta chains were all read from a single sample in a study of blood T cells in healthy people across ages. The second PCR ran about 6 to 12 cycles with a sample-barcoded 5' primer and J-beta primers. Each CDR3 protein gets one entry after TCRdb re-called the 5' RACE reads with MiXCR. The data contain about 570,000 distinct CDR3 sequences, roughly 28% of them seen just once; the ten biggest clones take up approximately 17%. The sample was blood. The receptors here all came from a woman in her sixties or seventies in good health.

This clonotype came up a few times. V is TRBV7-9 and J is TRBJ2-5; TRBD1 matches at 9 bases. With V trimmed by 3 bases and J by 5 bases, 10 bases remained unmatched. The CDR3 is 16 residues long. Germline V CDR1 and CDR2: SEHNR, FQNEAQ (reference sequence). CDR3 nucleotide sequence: TGTGCCAGCAGCTTCTACTACAGGGGGCGCAAGGAGACCCAGTACTTC. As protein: CASSFYYRGRKETQYF. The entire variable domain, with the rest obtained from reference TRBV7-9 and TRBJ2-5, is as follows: DTGVSQNPRHKITKRGQNVTFRCDPISEHNRLYWYRQTLGQGPEFLTYFQNEAQLEKSRLLSDRFSAERPKGSFSTLEIQRTEQGDSAMYLCASSFYYRGRKETQYFGPGTRLLVL.

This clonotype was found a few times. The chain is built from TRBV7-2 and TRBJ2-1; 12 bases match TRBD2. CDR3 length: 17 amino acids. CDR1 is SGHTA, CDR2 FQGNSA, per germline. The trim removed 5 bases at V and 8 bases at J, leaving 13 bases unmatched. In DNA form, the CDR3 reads TGTGCCAGCAGCACCAAACCTAGCGGGGGGGCCCAGGATGAGCAGTTCTTC. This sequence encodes CASSTKPSGGAQDEQFF.

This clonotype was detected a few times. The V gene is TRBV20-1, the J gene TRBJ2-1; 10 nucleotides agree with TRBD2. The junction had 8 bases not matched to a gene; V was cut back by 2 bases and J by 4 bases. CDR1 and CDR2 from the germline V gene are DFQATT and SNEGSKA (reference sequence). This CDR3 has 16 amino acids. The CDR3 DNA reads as TGCAGTGCTAGAAGTCGGCTAGCGGGGGCGTACAATGAGCAGTTCTTC. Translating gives CSARSRLAGAYNEQFF.

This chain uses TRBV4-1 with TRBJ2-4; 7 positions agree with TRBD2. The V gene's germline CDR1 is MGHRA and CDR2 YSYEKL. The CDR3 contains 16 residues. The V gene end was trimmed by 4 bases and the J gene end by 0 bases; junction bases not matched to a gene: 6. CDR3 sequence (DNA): TGCGCCAGCAGCCCCAACGAGCGGGGAGCCAAAAACATTCAGTACTTC. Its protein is CASSPNERGAKNIQYF.

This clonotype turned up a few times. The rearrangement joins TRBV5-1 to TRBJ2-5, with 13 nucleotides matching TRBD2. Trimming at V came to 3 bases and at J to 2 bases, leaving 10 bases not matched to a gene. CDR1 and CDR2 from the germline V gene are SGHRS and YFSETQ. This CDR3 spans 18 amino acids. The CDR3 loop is CASSSPRLAGGLQETQYF. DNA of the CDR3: TGCGCCAGCAGCTCCCCCAGACTAGCGGGGGGACTGCAAGAGACCCAGTACTTC.

The DNA of the CDR3 is TGTGCCACCAGTGATTTGCCGGGGGCTTACCGCCAAGAGACCCAGTACTTC. Translating it yields CATSDLPGAYRQETQYF. V is TRBV24-1 and J is TRBJ2-5, with D perhaps TRBD1 or TRBD2 (6 bases each). CDR3 length: 17 residues. Between the trimmed V and J ends, which lost 0 bases and 1 base, there was a span of 14 bases. From germline, CDR1 is KGHDR and CDR2 SFDVKD.

Written as DNA, the CDR3 is TGTGCCAGCAGCTTCGACAGGGGGTCCGGGGAGCTGTTTTTT. It encodes CASSFDRGSGELFF. This chain connects TRBV16 to TRBJ2-2, with 9 nucleotides matching TRBD1. This CDR3 region has 14 residues. V was pared by 5 bases and J by 6 bases, with 4 bases of the junction left unmatched. The germline V gene has CDR1 KGHSY and CDR2 FQNENV.

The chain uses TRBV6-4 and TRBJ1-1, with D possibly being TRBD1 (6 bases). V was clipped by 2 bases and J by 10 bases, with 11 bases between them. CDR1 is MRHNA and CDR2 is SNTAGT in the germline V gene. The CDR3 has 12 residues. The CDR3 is CASSDETGRAFF. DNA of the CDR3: TGTGCCAGCAGTGACGAGACAGGTAGAGCTTTCTTT.

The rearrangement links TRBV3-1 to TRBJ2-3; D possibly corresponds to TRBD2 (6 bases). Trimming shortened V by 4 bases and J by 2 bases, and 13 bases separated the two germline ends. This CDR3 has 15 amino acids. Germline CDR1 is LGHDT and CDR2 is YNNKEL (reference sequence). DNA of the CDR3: TGTGCCAGCAGCCTCCGGGGGACTCACACAGATACGCAGTATTTT. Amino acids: CASSLRGTHTDTQYF.

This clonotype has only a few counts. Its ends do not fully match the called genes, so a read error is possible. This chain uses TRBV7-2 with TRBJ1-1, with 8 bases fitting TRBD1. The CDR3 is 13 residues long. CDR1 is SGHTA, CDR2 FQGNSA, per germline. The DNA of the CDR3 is TGTGCCAGCAGACCACAGGGGGACACTGAGGCTTTCTTT. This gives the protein CASRPQGDTEAFF.

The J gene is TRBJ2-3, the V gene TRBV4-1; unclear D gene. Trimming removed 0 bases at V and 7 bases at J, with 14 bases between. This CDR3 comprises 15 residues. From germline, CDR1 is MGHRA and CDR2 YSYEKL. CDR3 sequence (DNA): TGCGCCAGCAGCCAAGATAGAGCTACCCGATATACGCAGTATTTT. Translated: CASSQDRATRYTQYF.

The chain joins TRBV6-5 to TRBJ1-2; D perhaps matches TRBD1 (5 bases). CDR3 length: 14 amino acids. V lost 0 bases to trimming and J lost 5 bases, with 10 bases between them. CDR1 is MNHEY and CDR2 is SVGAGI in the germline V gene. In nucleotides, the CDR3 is TGTGCCAGCAGTTACTCGAGGGGCGGGTATGGCTACACCTTC. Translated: CASSYSRGGYGYTF.

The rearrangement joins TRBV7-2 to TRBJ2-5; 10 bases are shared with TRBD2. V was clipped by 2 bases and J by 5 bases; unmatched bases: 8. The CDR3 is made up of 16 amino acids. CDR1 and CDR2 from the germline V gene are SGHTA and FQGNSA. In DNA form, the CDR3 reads TGTGCCAGCAGCTTAACCAGCGGGGGGGCCTGGGAGACCCAGTACTTC. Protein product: CASSLTSGGAWETQYF. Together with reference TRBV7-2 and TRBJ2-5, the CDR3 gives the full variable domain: GAGVSQSPSNKVTEKGKDVELRCDPISGHTALYWYRQSLGQGLEFLIYFQGNSAPDKSGLPSDRFSAERTGGSVSTLTIQRTQQEDSAVYLCASSLTSGGAWETQYFGPGTRLLVL.

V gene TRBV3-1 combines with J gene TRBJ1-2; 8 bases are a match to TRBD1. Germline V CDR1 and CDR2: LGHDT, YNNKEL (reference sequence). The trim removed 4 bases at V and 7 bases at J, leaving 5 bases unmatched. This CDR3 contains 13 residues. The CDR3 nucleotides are TGTGCCAGCAGCCTAACGGACAGGGTTGGCTACACCTTC. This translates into CASSLTDRVGYTF.

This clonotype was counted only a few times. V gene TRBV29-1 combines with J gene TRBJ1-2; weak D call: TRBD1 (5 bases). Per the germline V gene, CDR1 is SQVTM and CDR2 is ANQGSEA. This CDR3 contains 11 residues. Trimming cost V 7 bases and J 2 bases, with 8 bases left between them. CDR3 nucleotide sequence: TGCAGCGCTACAGGAAACTATGGCTACACCTTC. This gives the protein CSATGNYGYTF.

The CDR3 loop is CSVEPRMAEETQYF. The CDR3, as DNA: TGCAGCGTTGAACCGCGGATGGCCGAAGAGACCCAGTACTTC. J is TRBJ2-5 and V is TRBV29-1; D gene uncertain. Germline CDR1 is SQVTM and CDR2 is ANQGSEA. This CDR3 contains 14 residues. Trimming took off 2 bases at V and 3 bases at J, with 13 bases between the two ends.

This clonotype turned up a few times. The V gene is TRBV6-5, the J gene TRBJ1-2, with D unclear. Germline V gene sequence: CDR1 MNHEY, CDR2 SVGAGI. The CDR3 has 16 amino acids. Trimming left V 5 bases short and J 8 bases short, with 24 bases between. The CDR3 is CASSRLGGRTSRGYTF. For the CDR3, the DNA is TGTGCCAGCAGTCGCCTCGGAGGTCGGACGTCTCGGGGCTACACCTTC.

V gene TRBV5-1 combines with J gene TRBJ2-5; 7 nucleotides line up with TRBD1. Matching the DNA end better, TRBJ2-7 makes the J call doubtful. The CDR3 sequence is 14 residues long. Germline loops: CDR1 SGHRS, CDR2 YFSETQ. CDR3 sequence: CASSSSGQPYEQYF. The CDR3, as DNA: TGCGCCAGCAGCTCGTCGGGACAGCCCTACGAGCAGTACTTC.

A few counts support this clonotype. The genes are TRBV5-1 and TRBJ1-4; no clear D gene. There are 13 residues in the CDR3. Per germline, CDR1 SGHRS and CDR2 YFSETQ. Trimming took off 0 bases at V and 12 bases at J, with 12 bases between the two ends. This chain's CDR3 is CASSLAGSEELFF. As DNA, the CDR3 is TGCGCCAGCAGCTTGGCCGGGTCCGAAGAACTGTTTTTT. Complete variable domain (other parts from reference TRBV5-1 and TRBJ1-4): KAGVTQTPRYLIKTRGQQVTLSCSPISGHRSVSWYQQTPGQGLQFLFEYFSETQRNKGNFPGRFSGRQFSNSRSEMNVSTLELGDSALYLCASSLAGSEELFFGSGTQLSVL.

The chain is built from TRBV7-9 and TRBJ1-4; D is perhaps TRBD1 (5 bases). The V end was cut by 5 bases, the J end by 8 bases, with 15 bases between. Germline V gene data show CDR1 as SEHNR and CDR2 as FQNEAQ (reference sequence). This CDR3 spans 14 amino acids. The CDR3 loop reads CASSPGGALEKLFF. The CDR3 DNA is TGTGCCAGCAGCCCCGGGGGAGCCCTGGAAAAACTGTTTTTT.

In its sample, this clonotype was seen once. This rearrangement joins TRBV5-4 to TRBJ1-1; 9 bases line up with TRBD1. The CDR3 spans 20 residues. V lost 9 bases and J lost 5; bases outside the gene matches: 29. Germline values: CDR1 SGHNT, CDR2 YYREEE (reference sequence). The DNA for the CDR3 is TGTGCCATCTCCCCCAGCTTGTGGGGGGGGACAGGGTCAGTTTGGACTGAAGCTTTCTTT. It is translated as CAISPSLWGGTGSVWTEAFF.

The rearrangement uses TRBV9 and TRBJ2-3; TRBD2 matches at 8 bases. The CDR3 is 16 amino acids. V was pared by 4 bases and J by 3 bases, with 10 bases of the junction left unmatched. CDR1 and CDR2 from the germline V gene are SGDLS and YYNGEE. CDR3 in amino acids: CASSISGGASTDTQYF. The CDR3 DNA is TGTGCCAGCAGCATATCCGGGGGGGCAAGTACAGATACGCAGTATTTT. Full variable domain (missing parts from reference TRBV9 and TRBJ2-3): DSGVTQTPKHLITATGQRVTLRCSPRSGDLSVYWYQQSLDQGLQFLIQYYNGEERAKGNILERFSAQQFPDLHSELNLSSLELGDSALYFCASSISGGASTDTQYFGPGTRLTVL.

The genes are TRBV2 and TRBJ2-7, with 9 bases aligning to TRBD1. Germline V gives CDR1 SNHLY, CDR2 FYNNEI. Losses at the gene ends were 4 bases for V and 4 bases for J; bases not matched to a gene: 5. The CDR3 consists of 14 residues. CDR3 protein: CASSGQGGAYEQYF. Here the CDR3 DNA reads TGTGCCAGCAGTGGACAGGGGGGGGCATACGAGCAGTACTTC.

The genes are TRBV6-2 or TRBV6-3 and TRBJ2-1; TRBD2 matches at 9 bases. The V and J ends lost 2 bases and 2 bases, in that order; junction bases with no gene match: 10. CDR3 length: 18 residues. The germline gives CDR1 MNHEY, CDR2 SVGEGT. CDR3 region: CASSYNMGLALPYNEQFF. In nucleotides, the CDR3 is TGTGCCAGCAGTTACAATATGGGACTAGCCCTTCCCTACAATGAGCAGTTCTTC.

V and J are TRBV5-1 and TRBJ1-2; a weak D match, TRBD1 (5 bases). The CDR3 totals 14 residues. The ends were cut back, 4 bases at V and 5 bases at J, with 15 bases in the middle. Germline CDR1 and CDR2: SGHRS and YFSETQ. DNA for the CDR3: TGCGCCAGCAGCCTGGGGCAGACAGCTTATGGCTACACCTTC. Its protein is CASSLGQTAYGYTF.

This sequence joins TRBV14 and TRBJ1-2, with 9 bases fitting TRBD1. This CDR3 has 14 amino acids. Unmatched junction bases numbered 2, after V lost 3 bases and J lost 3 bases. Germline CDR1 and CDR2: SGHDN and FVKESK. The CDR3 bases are TGTGCCAGCAGCCAGGACAGGGGCGACTATGGCTACACCTTC. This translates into CASSQDRGDYGYTF.

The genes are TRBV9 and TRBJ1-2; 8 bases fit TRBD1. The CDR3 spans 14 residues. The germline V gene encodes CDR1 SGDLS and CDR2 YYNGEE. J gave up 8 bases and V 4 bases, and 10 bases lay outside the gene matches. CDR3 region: CASSPGGQGTGYTF. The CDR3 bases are TGTGCCAGCAGCCCCGGCGGACAGGGTACGGGCTACACCTTC.

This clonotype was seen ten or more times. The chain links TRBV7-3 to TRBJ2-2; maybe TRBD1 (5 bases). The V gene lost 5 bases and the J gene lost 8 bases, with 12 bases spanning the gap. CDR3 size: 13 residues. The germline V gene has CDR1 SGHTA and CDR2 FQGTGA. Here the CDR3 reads CASSPSGKGELFF. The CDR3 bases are TGTGCCAGCAGCCCTTCAGGGAAGGGGGAGCTGTTTTTT.

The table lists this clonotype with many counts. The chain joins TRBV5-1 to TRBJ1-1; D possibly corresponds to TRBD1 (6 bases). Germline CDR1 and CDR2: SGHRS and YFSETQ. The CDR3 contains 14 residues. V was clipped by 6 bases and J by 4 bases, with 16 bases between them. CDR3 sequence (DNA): TGCGCCAGCACTCTTACAACAGGGAGCACTGAAGCTTTCTTT. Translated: CASTLTTGSTEAFF. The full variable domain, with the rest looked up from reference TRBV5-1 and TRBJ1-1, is KAGVTQTPRYLIKTRGQQVTLSCSPISGHRSVSWYQQTPGQGLQFLFEYFSETQRNKGNFPGRFSGRQFSNSRSEMNVSTLELGDSALYLCASTLTTGSTEAFFGQGTRLTVV.